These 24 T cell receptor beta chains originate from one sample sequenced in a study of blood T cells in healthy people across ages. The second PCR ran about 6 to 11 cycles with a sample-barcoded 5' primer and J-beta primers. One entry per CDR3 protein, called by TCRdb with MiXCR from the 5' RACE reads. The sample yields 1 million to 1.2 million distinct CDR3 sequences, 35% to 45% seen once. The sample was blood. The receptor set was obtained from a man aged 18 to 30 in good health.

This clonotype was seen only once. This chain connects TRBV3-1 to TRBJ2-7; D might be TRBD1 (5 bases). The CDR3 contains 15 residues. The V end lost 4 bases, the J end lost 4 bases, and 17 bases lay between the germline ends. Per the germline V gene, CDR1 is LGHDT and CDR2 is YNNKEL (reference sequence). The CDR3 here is CASSLQYQGGYEQYF. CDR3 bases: TGTGCCAGCAGCCTCCAATACCAGGGTGGATACGAGCAGTACTTC.

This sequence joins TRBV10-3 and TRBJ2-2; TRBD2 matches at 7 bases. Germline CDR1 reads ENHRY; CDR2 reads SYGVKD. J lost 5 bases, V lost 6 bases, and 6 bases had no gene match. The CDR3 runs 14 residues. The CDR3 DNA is TGTGCCATCAGCCCGACTAGCCCGACCGGGGAGCTGTTTTTT. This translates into CAISPTSPTGELFF.

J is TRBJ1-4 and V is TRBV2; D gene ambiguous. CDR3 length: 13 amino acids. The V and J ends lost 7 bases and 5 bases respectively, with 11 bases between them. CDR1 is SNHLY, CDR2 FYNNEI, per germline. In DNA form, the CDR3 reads TGTGCCAGCATGGGTCGAGGAAATGAAAAACTGTTTTTT. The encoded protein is CASMGRGNEKLFF.

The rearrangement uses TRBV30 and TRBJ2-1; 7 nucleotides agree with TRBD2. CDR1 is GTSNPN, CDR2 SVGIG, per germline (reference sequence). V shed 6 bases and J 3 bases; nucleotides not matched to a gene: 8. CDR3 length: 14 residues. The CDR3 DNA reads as TGTGCCTGCCCCAGAGCGGGACTCTACAATGAGCAGTTCTTC. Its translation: CACPRAGLYNEQFF. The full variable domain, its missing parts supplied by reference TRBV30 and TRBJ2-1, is SQTIHQWPATLVQPVGSPLSLECTVEGTSNPNLYWYRQAAGRGLQLLFYSVGIGQISSEVPQNLSASRPQDRQFILSSKKLLLSDSGFYLCACPRAGLYNEQFFGPGTRLTVL.

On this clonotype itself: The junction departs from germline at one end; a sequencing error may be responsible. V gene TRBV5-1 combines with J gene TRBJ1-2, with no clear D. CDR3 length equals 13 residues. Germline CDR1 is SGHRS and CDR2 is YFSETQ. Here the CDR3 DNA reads TGCGCCAGCGGCTTGGGTGCCGACTGGGGCTACACCTTC. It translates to CASGLGADWGYTF. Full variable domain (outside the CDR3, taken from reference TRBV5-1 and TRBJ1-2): KAGVTQTPRYLIKTRGQQVTLSCSPISGHRSVSWYQQTPGQGLQFLFEYFSETQRNKGNFPGRFSGRQFSNSRSEMNVSTLELGDSALYLCASGLGADWGYTFGSGTRLTVV.

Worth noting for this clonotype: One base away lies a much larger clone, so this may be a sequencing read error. CDR3 in DNA: TGTGCCAGCAGCTACTCGAGACAGAGCTGCAATGAGCAGTTCTTC. This sequence encodes CASSYSRQSCNEQFF. The V gene is TRBV7-2, the J gene TRBJ2-1; maybe TRBD1 (5 bases). Trimming pared 4 bases from V and 6 bases from J, leaving 16 bases between. In germline, CDR1 is SGHTA, CDR2 FQGNSA. The CDR3 loop spans 15 amino acids.

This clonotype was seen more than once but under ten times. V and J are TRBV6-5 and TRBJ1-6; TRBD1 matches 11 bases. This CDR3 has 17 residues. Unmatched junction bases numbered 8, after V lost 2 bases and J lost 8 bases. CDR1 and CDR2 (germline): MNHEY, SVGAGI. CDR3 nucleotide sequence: TGTGCCAGCAGTTACGGACAGGGGGCCACGGCCCATTCACCCCTCCACTTT. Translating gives CASSYGQGATAHSPLHF.

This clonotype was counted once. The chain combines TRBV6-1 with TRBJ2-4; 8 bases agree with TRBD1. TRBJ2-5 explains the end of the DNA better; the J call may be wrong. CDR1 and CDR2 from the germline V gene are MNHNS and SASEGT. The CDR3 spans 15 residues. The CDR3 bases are TGTGCCAGCAATAGCGCCTTGGACAGGGCGGAGACCCAGTACTTC. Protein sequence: CASNSALDRAETQYF.

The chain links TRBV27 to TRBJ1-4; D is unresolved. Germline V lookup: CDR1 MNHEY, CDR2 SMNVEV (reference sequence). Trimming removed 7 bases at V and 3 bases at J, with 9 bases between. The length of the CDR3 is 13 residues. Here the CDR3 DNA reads TGTGCCAGCAAGACACGCTCTAATGAAAAACTGTTTTTT. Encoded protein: CASKTRSNEKLFF.

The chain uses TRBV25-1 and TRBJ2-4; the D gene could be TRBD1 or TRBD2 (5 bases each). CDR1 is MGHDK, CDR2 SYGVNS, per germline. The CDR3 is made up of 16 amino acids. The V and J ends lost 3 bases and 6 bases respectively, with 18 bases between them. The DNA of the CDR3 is TGTGCCAGCAGTGATGCGATTGGGGGTACGCTAAACATTCAGTACTTC. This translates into CASSDAIGGTLNIQYF. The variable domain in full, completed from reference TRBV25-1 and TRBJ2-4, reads EADIYQTPRYLVIGTGKKITLECSQTMGHDKMYWYQQDPGMELHLIHYSYGVNSTEKGDLSSESTVSRIRTEHFPLTLESARPSHTSQYLCASSDAIGGTLNIQYFGAGTRLSVL.

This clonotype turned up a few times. The CDR3 protein is CASSQSGTGGEKLFF. The CDR3 nucleotides are TGCGCCAGCAGCCAATCCGGGACAGGGGGTGAAAAACTGTTTTTT. The rearrangement joins TRBV4-1 to TRBJ1-4; 11 bases agree with TRBD1. The trim removed 2 bases at V and 7 bases at J, leaving 3 bases unmatched. Germline CDR1 is MGHRA and CDR2 is YSYEKL. The CDR3 extends over 15 amino acids.

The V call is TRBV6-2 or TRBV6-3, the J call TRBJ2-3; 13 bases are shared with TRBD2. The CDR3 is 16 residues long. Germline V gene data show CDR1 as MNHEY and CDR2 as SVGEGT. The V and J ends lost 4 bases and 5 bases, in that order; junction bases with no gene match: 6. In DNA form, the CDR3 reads TGTGCCAGCAGTTTTACTAGCGGGGGGGCCGAAGATACGCAGTATTTT. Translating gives CASSFTSGGAEDTQYF.

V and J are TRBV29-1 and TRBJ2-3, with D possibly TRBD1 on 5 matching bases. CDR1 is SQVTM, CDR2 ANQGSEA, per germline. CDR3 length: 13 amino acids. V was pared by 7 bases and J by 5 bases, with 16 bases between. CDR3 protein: CSGWAGYGDTQYF. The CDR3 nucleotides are TGCAGCGGATGGGCAGGGTACGGAGATACGCAGTATTTT.

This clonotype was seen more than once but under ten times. CDR3 in amino acids: CASSVEAGAGRGYTF. Written as DNA, the CDR3 is TGTGCCAGCAGCGTCGAGGCTGGGGCTGGGCGAGGCTACACCTTC. The chain combines TRBV7-8 with TRBJ1-2; a weak D match, TRBD1 (5 bases). From germline, CDR1 is SGHVS and CDR2 FQNEAQ. Trimming removed 5 bases from V and 8 bases from J, with 21 bases in between. This CDR3 contains 15 residues.

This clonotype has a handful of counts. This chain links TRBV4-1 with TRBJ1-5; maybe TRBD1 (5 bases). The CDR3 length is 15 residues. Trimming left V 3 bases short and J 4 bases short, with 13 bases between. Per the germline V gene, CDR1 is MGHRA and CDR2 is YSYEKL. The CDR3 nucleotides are TGCGCCAGCAGCCACCCGGACACGGCGAATCAGCCCCAGCATTTT. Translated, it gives CASSHPDTANQPQHF.

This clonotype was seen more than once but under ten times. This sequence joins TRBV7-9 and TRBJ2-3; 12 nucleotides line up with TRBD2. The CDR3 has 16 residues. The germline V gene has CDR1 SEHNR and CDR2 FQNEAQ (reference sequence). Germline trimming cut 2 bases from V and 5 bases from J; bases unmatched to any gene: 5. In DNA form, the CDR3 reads TGTGCCAGCAGCTTAAGACTAGCGGGGGCCAAAGATACGCAGTATTTT. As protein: CASSLRLAGAKDTQYF.

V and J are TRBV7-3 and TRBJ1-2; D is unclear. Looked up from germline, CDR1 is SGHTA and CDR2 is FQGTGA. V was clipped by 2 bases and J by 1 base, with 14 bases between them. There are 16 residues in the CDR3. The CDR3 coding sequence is TGTGCCAGCAGCTTACCCCGAGTCGGAGTTAACTATGGCTACACCTTC. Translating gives CASSLPRVGVNYGYTF.

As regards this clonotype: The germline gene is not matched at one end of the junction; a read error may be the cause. The CDR3 here is CASRFIPDNEQFF. CDR3 bases: TGTGCCAGCCGTTTTATACCGGACAATGAGCAGTTCTTC. The chain has TRBV27 and TRBJ2-1; D remains ambiguous. This CDR3 is 13 amino acids long. The germline V gene encodes CDR1 MNHEY and CDR2 SMNVEV (reference sequence).

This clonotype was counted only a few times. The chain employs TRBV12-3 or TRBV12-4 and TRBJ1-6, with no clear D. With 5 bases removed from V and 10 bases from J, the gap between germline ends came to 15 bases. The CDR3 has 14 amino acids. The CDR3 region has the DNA TGTGCCAGCAGTCGGGGTTCGGGAAAGTCACCCCTCCACTTT. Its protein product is CASSRGSGKSPLHF.

CDR3 bases: TGTGCCAGCAGGCTACGCGGGTTTCGGGCGGAGACCCAGTACTTC. Its protein is CASRLRGFRAETQYF. V is TRBV27 and J is TRBJ2-5, with D tentatively TRBD2 (5 bases). The ends were cut back, 6 bases at V and 5 bases at J, with 19 bases in the middle. The germline CDR1 and CDR2 sequences are MNHEY and SMNVEV (reference sequence). This CDR3 region has 15 residues.

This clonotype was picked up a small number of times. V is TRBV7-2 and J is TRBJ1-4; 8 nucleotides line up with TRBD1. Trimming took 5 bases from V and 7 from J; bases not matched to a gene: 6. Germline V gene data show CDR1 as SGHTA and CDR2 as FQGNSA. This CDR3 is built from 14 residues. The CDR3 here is CASSPQGAREKLFF. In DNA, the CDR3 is TGTGCCAGCAGCCCCCAGGGGGCGCGTGAAAAACTGTTTTTT.

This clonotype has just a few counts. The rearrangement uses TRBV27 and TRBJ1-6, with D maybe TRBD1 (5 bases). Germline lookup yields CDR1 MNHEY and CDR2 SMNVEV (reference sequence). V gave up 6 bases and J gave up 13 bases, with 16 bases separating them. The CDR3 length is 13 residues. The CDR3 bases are TGTGCCAGCAGCCCGACATCCAGGGATCCCCTCCACTTT. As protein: CASSPTSRDPLHF.

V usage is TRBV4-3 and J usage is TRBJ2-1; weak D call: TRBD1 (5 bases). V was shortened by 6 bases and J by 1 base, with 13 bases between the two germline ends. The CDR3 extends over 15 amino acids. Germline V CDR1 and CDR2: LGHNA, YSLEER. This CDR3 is CASSNSRGSYNEQFF. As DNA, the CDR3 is TGCGCCAGCAGTAACTCAAGGGGATCCTACAATGAGCAGTTCTTC.

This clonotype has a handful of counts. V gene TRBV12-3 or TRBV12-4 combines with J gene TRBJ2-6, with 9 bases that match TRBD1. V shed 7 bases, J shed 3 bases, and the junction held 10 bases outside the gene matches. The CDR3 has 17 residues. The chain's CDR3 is CASTLGTGNYGANVLTF. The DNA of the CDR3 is TGTGCCAGCACCTTGGGGACAGGGAATTATGGGGCCAACGTCCTGACTTTC.